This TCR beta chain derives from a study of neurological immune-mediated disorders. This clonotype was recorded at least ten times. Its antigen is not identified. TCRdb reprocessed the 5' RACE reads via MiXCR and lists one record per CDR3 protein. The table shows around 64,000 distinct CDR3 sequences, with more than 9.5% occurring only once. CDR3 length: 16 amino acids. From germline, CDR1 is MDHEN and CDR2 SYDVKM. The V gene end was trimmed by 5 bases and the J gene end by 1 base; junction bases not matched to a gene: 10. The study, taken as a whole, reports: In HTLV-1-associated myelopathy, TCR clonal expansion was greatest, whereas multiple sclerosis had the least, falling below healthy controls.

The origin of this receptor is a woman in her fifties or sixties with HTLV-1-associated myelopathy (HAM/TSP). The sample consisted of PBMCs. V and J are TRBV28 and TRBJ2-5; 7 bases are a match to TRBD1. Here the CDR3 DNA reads TGTGCCAGCAGTCACCGACAGGGCCCTCTCCAAGAGACCCAGTACTTC. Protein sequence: CASSHRQGPLQETQYF.